A selection of T cell receptor beta chains follows, all from one sample in a study of T-cell memory formation after mild COVID-19. TCRdb re-derived calls from the 5' RACE reads in MiXCR, one entry per CDR3 protein. This repertoire shows more than 150,000 distinct CDR3 sequences, roughly 18% found once; its top ten account for roughly 4%. The sample comprised PBMCs or a T cell subset sorted from them (not recorded which). The source of these receptors is a man between 18 and 35 years old who had mild COVID-19 (a few samples of this study predate the infection). Cell type and time point are not known. Each CDR3 is given with its conserved first and last residue. The D gene is left open where the match is weak. Size values are once, few and many counts, or a class for expanded clones, and some rows have none.

v_call,d_call,j_call,clone_size,cdr3_aa,cdr3_nt
TRBV4-1,NA,TRBJ1-2,NA,CASSQYEGFNYGYTF,TGCGCCAGCAGCCAGTATGAGGGGTTTAACTATGGCTACACCTTC
TRBV5-1,NA,TRBJ2-5,few,CASSRSDPQETQYF,TGCGCCAGCAGCAGGTCGGACCCGCAAGAGACCCAGTACTTC
TRBV25-1,NA,TRBJ1-1,NA,CASTGGEGLTEAFF,TGTGCCAGCACCGGTGGGGAGGGGCTCACTGAAGCTTTCTTT
TRBV20-1,NA,TRBJ1-6,few,CSARDRTRNSPLHF,TGCAGTGCTAGAGATCGGACCCGGAACTCACCCCTCCACTTT
TRBV10-3,TRBD1,TRBJ2-7,NA,CAISGNRGTGEQYF,TGTGCCATCAGTGGCAACAGGGGGACGGGGGAGCAGTACTTC
TRBV20-1,NA,TRBJ1-2,few,CSPGGYTF,TGCAGCCCTGGGGGCTACACCTTC
TRBV20-1,NA,TRBJ2-1,many,CSARGWGNEQFF,TGCAGTGCTAGAGGGTGGGGCAATGAGCAGTTCTTC
TRBV4-3,NA,TRBJ2-7,NA,CASSQGQSFSYEQYF,TGCGCCAGCAGCCAAGGTCAGTCCTTCTCCTACGAGCAGTACTTC
TRBV9,TRBD1,TRBJ2-1,few,CASSVNTGQGALDEQFF,TGTGCCAGCAGCGTTAACACCGGGCAGGGGGCATTGGATGAGCAGTTCTTC
TRBV12-3/TRBV12-4,TRBD1,TRBJ1-1,NA,CASSLRDRSNTEAFF,TGTGCCAGCAGTCTCCGGGACAGGAGTAACACTGAAGCTTTCTTT
TRBV7-2,TRBD1,TRBJ1-2,NA,CASSSRQGSRLNYGYTF,TGTGCCAGCAGCTCCCGACAGGGCTCAAGATTGAACTATGGCTACACCTTC
TRBV4-3,NA,TRBJ2-1,NA,CASSQEGGRNGQFF,TGCGCCAGCAGCCAAGAGGGGGGGCGGAATGGGCAGTTCTTC
TRBV7-3,TRBD1,TRBJ2-1,many,CASSRTGDNEQFF,TGTGCCAGCAGCCGGACAGGGGACAATGAGCAGTTCTTC
TRBV12-3/TRBV12-4,NA,TRBJ1-5,NA,CASGGGYDQPQHF,TGTGCCAGCGGGGGAGGTTACGATCAGCCCCAGCATTTT
TRBV5-1,NA,TRBJ2-2,NA,CASTARVNAGELFF,TGCGCCAGCACCGCCAGGGTCAACGCCGGGGAGCTGTTTTTT
TRBV5-4,TRBD2,TRBJ2-1,NA,CASSLMVAGGEQFF,TGTGCCAGCAGCTTGATGGTAGCGGGGGGTGAGCAGTTCTTC
TRBV4-2,NA,TRBJ2-1,NA,CASSQDLLGLNEQFF,TGTGCCAGCAGCCAAGATCTCCTAGGCCTAAATGAGCAGTTCTTC
TRBV12-3/TRBV12-4,NA,TRBJ1-1,NA,CASSHGGGTEAFF,TGTGCCAGCAGCCACGGGGGGGGGACTGAAGCTTTCTTT
TRBV7-2,NA,TRBJ1-5,NA,CASSPSRDGGQPQHF,TGTGCCAGCAGCCCCAGCAGGGATGGAGGACAGCCCCAGCATTTT
TRBV4-2,TRBD1,TRBJ1-2,few,CASSQDLQGVYGYTF,TGTGCCAGCAGCCAGGATTTACAGGGGGTCTATGGCTACACCTTC
TRBV12-3/TRBV12-4,NA,TRBJ2-5,NA,CASSFRGGFQETQYF,TGTGCCAGCAGTTTCCGGGGAGGTTTCCAAGAGACCCAGTACTTC
TRBV6-5,NA,TRBJ2-5,many,CASSSPPGEETQYF,TGTGCCAGCAGTTCCCCTCCGGGAGAAGAGACCCAGTACTTC
TRBV7-9,NA,TRBJ1-1,few,CASSLAGGAEDTEAFF,TGTGCCAGCAGCTTAGCTGGCGGGGCTGAGGACACTGAAGCTTTCTTT
TRBV4-2,NA,TRBJ1-6,few,CASSQGYNSPLHF,TGTGCCAGCAGCCAAGGGTATAATTCACCCCTCCACTTT
TRBV29-1,TRBD1,TRBJ1-1,NA,CSVLGQVNTEAFF,TGCAGCGTTTTGGGACAGGTGAACACTGAAGCTTTCTTT
TRBV7-2,TRBD1,TRBJ1-5,NA,CASSANRGLDQPQHF,TGTGCCAGCAGCGCAAACAGGGGGCTGGATCAGCCCCAGCATTTT
TRBV10-3,TRBD1,TRBJ2-1,few,CAIMPGQGFDEQFF,TGTGCCATCATGCCGGGACAGGGGTTCGATGAGCAGTTCTTC
TRBV20-1,TRBD1,TRBJ2-1,NA,CSARITGVNEQFF,TGCAGTGCTAGAATCACAGGGGTGAATGAGCAGTTCTTC
TRBV4-2,NA,TRBJ2-5,NA,CASSQGRETQYF,TGTGCCAGCAGCCAAGGTCGCGAGACCCAGTACTTC
TRBV5-1,NA,TRBJ2-1,few,CASMAGLSSYNEQFF,TGCGCCAGCATGGCAGGCCTATCCTCCTACAATGAGCAGTTCTTC
TRBV7-3,TRBD1,TRBJ2-7,NA,CASSPGQGRAEQYF,TGTGCCAGCAGCCCAGGACAGGGAAGGGCCGAGCAGTACTTC
TRBV4-1,NA,TRBJ1-4,NA,CASTLRKIATNEKLFF,TGCGCCAGCACCCTGAGAAAGATAGCAACTAATGAAAAACTGTTTTTT
TRBV29-1,TRBD2,TRBJ2-3,few,CSVERGVGTDTQYF,TGCAGCGTAGAGCGGGGGGTCGGCACAGATACGCAGTATTTT
TRBV24-1,NA,TRBJ2-5,NA,CATSGPQETQYF,TGTGCCACCAGTGGTCCGCAAGAGACCCAGTACTTC
TRBV27,NA,TRBJ1-2,NA,CASSRSGANYGYTF,TGTGCCAGCAGTCGGTCCGGAGCTAACTATGGCTACACCTTC
TRBV7-9,NA,TRBJ2-6,NA,CASSLLRAGANVLTF,TGTGCCAGCAGCTTACTGAGGGCCGGGGCCAACGTCCTGACTTTC
TRBV12-3/TRBV12-4,TRBD2,TRBJ2-5,many,CASSLDEGAGEETQYF,TGTGCCAGCAGTTTAGACGAAGGAGCGGGGGAAGAGACCCAGTACTTC
TRBV4-3,NA,TRBJ1-2,NA,CASSQGVQPSYGYTF,TGCGCCAGCAGCCAGGGTGTACAGCCGTCCTATGGCTACACCTTC
TRBV27,NA,TRBJ1-2,NA,CASSSQSLGGYTF,TGTGCCAGCAGTTCCCAGTCGCTGGGTGGCTACACCTTC
TRBV7-8,NA,TRBJ2-3,NA,CASSLNLLSTDTQYF,TGTGCCAGCAGCTTAAATCTACTGAGCACAGATACGCAGTATTTT
TRBV10-3,NA,TRBJ2-2,NA,CAIREVTGELFF,TGTGCCATCAGAGAAGTTACCGGGGAGCTGTTTTTT
TRBV6-2/TRBV6-3,NA,TRBJ1-5,NA,CASSTLPTNQPQHF,TGTGCCAGCAGTACCCTCCCGACCAATCAGCCCCAGCATTTT
TRBV7-9,NA,TRBJ2-7,few,CASSPGGRSYEQYF,TGTGCCAGCAGCCCCGGGGGTAGGAGCTACGAGCAGTACTTC
TRBV7-8,TRBD1,TRBJ1-6,NA,CASSSRLGQGGTNSPLHF,TGTGCCAGCAGCTCCCGCTTAGGACAGGGTGGGACCAATTCACCCCTCCACTTT
TRBV12-3/TRBV12-4,TRBD1,TRBJ2-5,NA,CASSEPTATGDETQYF,TGTGCCAGCAGTGAACCAACCGCCACAGGGGATGAGACCCAGTACTTC
TRBV6-2/TRBV6-3,NA,TRBJ2-6,few,CASKPSGANVLTF,TGTGCCAGTAAGCCCTCTGGGGCCAACGTCCTGACTTTC
TRBV7-2,NA,TRBJ2-5,few,CASSSDGGRETQYF,TGTGCCAGCAGCTCCGACGGGGGGCGGGAGACCCAGTACTTC
TRBV12-3/TRBV12-4,NA,TRBJ2-3,NA,CASSSSAGEADTQYF,NA
TRBV20-1,NA,TRBJ2-3,NA,CSARGGGGTDTQYF,TGCAGTGCTAGAGGAGGCGGGGGCACCGATACGCAGTATTTT
TRBV5-1,TRBD2,TRBJ2-7,few,CASSLVLAGGEQYF,TGCGCCAGCAGCTTGGTCCTAGCGGGAGGCGAGCAGTACTTC
TRBV7-9,NA,TRBJ1-6,few,CASSLGRGNSPLHF,TGTGCCAGCAGCCTTGGACGGGGGAATTCACCCCTCCACTTT
TRBV7-9,TRBD1,TRBJ1-4,NA,CASSSWDRVILNEKLFF,TGTGCCAGCAGCTCGTGGGACAGGGTAATTCTTAATGAAAAACTGTTTTTT
TRBV6-1,TRBD1,TRBJ1-2,few,CASSEPGQGALASYGYTF,TGTGCCAGCAGTGAACCGGGACAGGGGGCGCTTGCCTCCTATGGCTACACCTTC
TRBV7-9,NA,TRBJ1-1,NA,CASSGYSGGPPEAFF,TGTGCCAGCAGCGGATACAGTGGGGGACCTCCTGAAGCTTTCTTT
TRBV7-9,TRBD2,TRBJ2-4,NA,CASSQPGLEKNIQYF,TGTGCCAGCAGTCAGCCGGGACTAGAAAAAAACATTCAGTACTTC
TRBV24-1,TRBD2,TRBJ2-2,many,CATSDRGTSPGTGELFF,TGTGCCACCAGTGATCGGGGGACTAGCCCAGGCACCGGGGAGCTGTTTTTT
TRBV6-1,TRBD1,TRBJ1-4,NA,CASSLTGGRQEKLFF,TGTGCCAGCAGTCTGACAGGGGGACGTCAAGAAAAACTGTTTTTT
TRBV5-5,NA,TRBJ1-2,NA,CASSTPRGSYGYTF,TGTGCCAGCAGCACCCCGCGAGGGAGCTATGGCTACACCTTC
TRBV7-2,NA,TRBJ2-3,NA,CASSLVGLRDTQYF,TGTGCCAGCAGCTTAGTAGGGCTCAGAGATACGCAGTATTTT
TRBV6-5,TRBD1,TRBJ1-2,few,CASSLGQGHPSIYGYTF,TGTGCCAGCAGTTTGGGACAGGGACATCCGTCGATCTATGGCTACACCTTC